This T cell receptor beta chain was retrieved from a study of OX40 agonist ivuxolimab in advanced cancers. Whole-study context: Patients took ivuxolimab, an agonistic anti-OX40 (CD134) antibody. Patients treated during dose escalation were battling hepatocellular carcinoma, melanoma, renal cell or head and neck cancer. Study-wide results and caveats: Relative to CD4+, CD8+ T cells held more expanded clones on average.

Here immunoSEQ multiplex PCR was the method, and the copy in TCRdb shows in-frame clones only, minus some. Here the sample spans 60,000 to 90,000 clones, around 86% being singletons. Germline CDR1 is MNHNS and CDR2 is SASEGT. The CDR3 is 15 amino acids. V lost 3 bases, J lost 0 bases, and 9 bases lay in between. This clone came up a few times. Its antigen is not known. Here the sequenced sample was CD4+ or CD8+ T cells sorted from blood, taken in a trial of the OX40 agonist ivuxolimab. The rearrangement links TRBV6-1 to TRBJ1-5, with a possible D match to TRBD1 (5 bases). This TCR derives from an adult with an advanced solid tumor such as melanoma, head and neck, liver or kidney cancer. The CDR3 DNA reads TGTGCCAGCAGTGACAGGGCCAGTAGCAATCAGCCCCAGCATTTT. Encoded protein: CASSDRASSNQPQHF.